This T cell receptor (beta chain) was obtained from a study of blood T cells in healthy people across ages. Trimming took 3 bases from V and 5 from J; bases not matched to a gene: 5. The CDR3 has 14 amino acids. Germline V gives CDR1 SQVTM, CDR2 ANQGSEA. For this clonotype: The antigen is unknown.

Through a sample-barcoded 5' primer and a J-beta primer mix, a second PCR was run for roughly 7 to 11 cycles. Each CDR3 protein gets one entry after TCRdb re-called the 5' RACE reads with MiXCR. The sample has around 1.5 million distinct CDR3 sequences, around 59% seen once. Donor samples were obtained from healthy Caucasian individuals from Russia, aged roughly 6 to 90. Study-wide results and limits: Using unsorted PBMCs precluded a conclusive naive versus antigen-experienced comparison. When set beside aged donors, long-lived donors presented more naive CD4+ cells and higher diversity.

The specimen was blood. The V gene is TRBV29-1, the J gene TRBJ2-1, with 9 bases lining up with TRBD2. The clonotype comes from a man between 18 and 35 years old in good health. CDR3 loop: CSVEGLAGHNEQFF. As DNA, the CDR3 is TGCAGCGTTGAGGGCCTAGCGGGACACAATGAGCAGTTCTTC.